These T cell receptor beta chains were read from a single sample in a study of blood T cell repertoires in COVID-19. Assay used: immunoSEQ multiplex PCR; TCRdb lists only in-frame clones, some missing. The data show 77,000 or so clones, with around 72% seen just once and just over 2.5% held by the top ten. Sequenced sample: peripheral blood. These TCRs come from a human donor with acute or convalescent COVID-19. The donor label of this sample is uncertain. Both conserved end residues are part of each CDR3. The order of the fields is CDR3 DNA, CDR3 protein, D gene, J gene, clone size, V gene. The D gene is left open where the match is weak. Some rows have no size entry. The others give once, few or many, or a class for an expanded clone.

CDR3nt: TGTGCCAGCAGCCGCCTAGCGGGGGGGAAGGGGGAGAGAGATACGCAGTATTTT; CDR3aa: CASSRLAGGKGERDTQYF; d_gene: TRBD2; j_gene: TRBJ2-3; abundance: -; v_gene: TRBV3-1/TRBV3-2
CDR3nt: TGTGCTAGCAGCCCACGCTACTCCCCAGGGGAGACCCAGTACTTC; CDR3aa: CASSPRYSPGETQYF; d_gene: -; j_gene: TRBJ2-5; abundance: -; v_gene: TRBV7-7
CDR3nt: TGTGCCAGCAGCCAAGAAGGGGGGGCACAGAATTCACCCCTCCACTTT; CDR3aa: CASSQEGGAQNSPLHF; d_gene: -; j_gene: TRBJ1-6; abundance: -; v_gene: TRBV4-2
CDR3nt: TGTGCCAGCTCACCACAGACTAGCGGGGGGACTTACAATGAGCAGTTCTTC; CDR3aa: CASSPQTSGGTYNEQFF; d_gene: TRBD2; j_gene: TRBJ2-1; abundance: once; v_gene: TRBV18
CDR3nt: TGCGCCAGCAGCCCAGGACTTACTGGACGGTACGAGCAGTACTTC; CDR3aa: CASSPGLTGRYEQYF; d_gene: -; j_gene: TRBJ2-7; abundance: few; v_gene: TRBV4-3
CDR3nt: TGTGCCAGCAGCTTGTTTACCGGGACAGGGGGGATGAAACTGTTTTTT; CDR3aa: CASSLFTGTGGMKLFF; d_gene: TRBD1; j_gene: TRBJ1-4; abundance: -; v_gene: TRBV5-5
CDR3nt: TGTGCCAGCAGCAAAGACAGGGCCCTAGAGTCCTACGAGCAGTACTTC; CDR3aa: CASSKDRALESYEQYF; d_gene: TRBD1; j_gene: TRBJ2-7; abundance: -; v_gene: TRBV7-9
CDR3nt: TGTGCCAGTAGCCCCCTGCTAGGGGCCCTGAAGAATCAGCCCCAGCATTTT; CDR3aa: CASSPLLGALKNQPQHF; d_gene: -; j_gene: TRBJ1-5; abundance: once; v_gene: TRBV19
CDR3nt: TGCGCCAGCAGCTTGGCCGCAGGACAGGGAATCTCTGGGGCCAACGTCCTGACTTTC; CDR3aa: CASSLAAGQGISGANVLTF; d_gene: TRBD1; j_gene: TRBJ2-6; abundance: -; v_gene: TRBV5-1
CDR3nt: TGTGCCAGCAGCTTGGAACTAGCGGGGGGGCGAGAGACCCAGTACTTC; CDR3aa: CASSLELAGGRETQYF; d_gene: TRBD2; j_gene: TRBJ2-5; abundance: once; v_gene: TRBV5-4
CDR3nt: TGTGCCAGCAGTCATAAACGGGCTACAGGGCCAAACGAGCAGTACTTC; CDR3aa: CASSHKRATGPNEQYF; d_gene: -; j_gene: TRBJ2-7; abundance: -; v_gene: TRBV6-2/TRBV6-3
CDR3nt: TGTGCCAGCAGCCCGCTAGCGGGAGTGACAGATACGCAGTATTTT; CDR3aa: CASSPLAGVTDTQYF; d_gene: TRBD2; j_gene: TRBJ2-3; abundance: -; v_gene: TRBV7-6
CDR3nt: TGTGCCAGCAGCTTCCTAGGGGCTCCGAACAATGAGCAGTTCTTC; CDR3aa: CASSFLGAPNNEQFF; d_gene: -; j_gene: TRBJ2-1; abundance: -; v_gene: TRBV7-2
CDR3nt: TGTGCCAGTAGTACAAGGGACAGGGCCAACGAGCAGTACTTC; CDR3aa: CASSTRDRANEQYF; d_gene: TRBD1; j_gene: TRBJ2-7; abundance: -; v_gene: TRBV19
CDR3nt: TGCAGTGCTAGTATTGGCGGGGGGGAGACCCAGTACTTC; CDR3aa: CSASIGGGETQYF; d_gene: TRBD2; j_gene: TRBJ2-5; abundance: few; v_gene: TRBV20-1
CDR3nt: TGTGCCAGCAGCCAAGATTGGGGGAAAGCGGGATTTTACAATGAGCAGTTCTTC; CDR3aa: CASSQDWGKAGFYNEQFF; d_gene: TRBD2; j_gene: TRBJ2-1; abundance: -; v_gene: TRBV3-1/TRBV3-2
CDR3nt: TGCGCCAGCAGCTTGTTAGGACAGGGCGGACACAATGAGCAGTTCTTC; CDR3aa: CASSLLGQGGHNEQFF; d_gene: TRBD1; j_gene: TRBJ2-1; abundance: -; v_gene: TRBV5-1
CDR3nt: TGTGCCAGCAGTTTTTCAGGGGGGTTTAGGTACGAGCAGTACTTC; CDR3aa: CASSFSGGFRYEQYF; d_gene: -; j_gene: TRBJ2-7; abundance: -; v_gene: TRBV28
CDR3nt: TGTGCCAGCAGCTTGGGACAGGCCCATAATCAGCCCCAGCATTTT; CDR3aa: CASSLGQAHNQPQHF; d_gene: -; j_gene: TRBJ1-5; abundance: -; v_gene: TRBV5-8
CDR3nt: TGTGCCAGCAGCCGACGTCCCGAGTACGAGCAGTACTTC; CDR3aa: CASSRRPEYEQYF; d_gene: -; j_gene: TRBJ2-7; abundance: once; v_gene: TRBV6-6
CDR3nt: TGTGCCTGGGGACAGGGAGGGAATACTGAAGCTTTCTTT; CDR3aa: CAWGQGGNTEAFF; d_gene: TRBD1; j_gene: TRBJ1-1; abundance: -; v_gene: TRBV30
CDR3nt: TGTGCCAGCAGCCAAGATCTCGGGGAGGAAGCTTTCTTT; CDR3aa: CASSQDLGEEAFF; d_gene: -; j_gene: TRBJ1-1; abundance: few; v_gene: TRBV3-1/TRBV3-2
CDR3nt: TGTGCCAGCAGCCCCGGGTGGGGCGCAGGGAAGAATGAGCAGTTCTTC; CDR3aa: CASSPGWGAGKNEQFF; d_gene: -; j_gene: TRBJ2-1; abundance: -; v_gene: TRBV11-2
CDR3nt: TGTGCCAGCAGCGATGCATCGGGGGGCTACACCTTC; CDR3aa: CASSDASGGYTF; d_gene: -; j_gene: TRBJ1-2; abundance: -; v_gene: TRBV3-1/TRBV3-2